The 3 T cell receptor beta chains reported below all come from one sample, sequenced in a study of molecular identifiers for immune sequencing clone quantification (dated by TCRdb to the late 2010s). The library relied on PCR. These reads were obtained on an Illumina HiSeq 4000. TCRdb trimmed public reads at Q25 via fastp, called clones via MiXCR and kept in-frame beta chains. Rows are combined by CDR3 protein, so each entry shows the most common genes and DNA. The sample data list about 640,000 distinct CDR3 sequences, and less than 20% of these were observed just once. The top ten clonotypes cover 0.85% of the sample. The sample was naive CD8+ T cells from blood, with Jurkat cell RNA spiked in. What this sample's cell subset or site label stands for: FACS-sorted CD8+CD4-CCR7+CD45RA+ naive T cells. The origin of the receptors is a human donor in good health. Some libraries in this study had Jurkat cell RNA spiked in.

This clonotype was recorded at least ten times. The CDR3 here is CAWRRTGAWDQPQHF. The CDR3 coding sequence is TGTGCCTGGAGACGTACAGGGGCGTGGGATCAGCCCCAGCATTTT. The chain uses TRBV30 and TRBJ1-5, with 7 bases identical to TRBD1. Looked up from germline, CDR1 is GTSNPN and CDR2 is SVGIG (reference sequence). The length of the CDR3 is 15 residues. The junction had 10 bases not matched to a gene; V was cut back by 3 bases and J by 5 bases.

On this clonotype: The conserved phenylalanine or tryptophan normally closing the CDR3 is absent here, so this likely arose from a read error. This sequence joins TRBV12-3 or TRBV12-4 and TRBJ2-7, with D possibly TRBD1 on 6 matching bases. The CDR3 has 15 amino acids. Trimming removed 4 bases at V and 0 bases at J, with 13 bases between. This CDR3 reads CASSYRTESSYEQYL. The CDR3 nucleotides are TGTGCCAGCAGTTACCGGACAGAGAGCTCCTACGAGCAGTACCTC.

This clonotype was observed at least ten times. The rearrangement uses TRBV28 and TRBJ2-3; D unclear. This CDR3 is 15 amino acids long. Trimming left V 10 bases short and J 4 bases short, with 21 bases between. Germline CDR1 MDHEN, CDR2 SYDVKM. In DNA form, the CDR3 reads TGTGCCACCCTCCGAAACACAAGGACCGCAGATACGCAGTATTTT. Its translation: CATLRNTRTADTQYF.